What follows are 30 T cell receptor beta chains derived from one specimen sequenced in a study of CD8+CD57+ T cells in acquired aplastic anemia. Profiles of TCR beta VDJ and CDR3 were generated from a genomic DNA template. In TCRdb, the reads were re-called with MiXCR into one record per CDR3 protein. This table holds 200,000 or so distinct CDR3 sequences, roughly 53% found once. The sequenced patients had an expansion of CD8+CD57+ cells seen by flow cytometry. Sequenced sample: sorted CD4+, CD8+, or CD8+CD57+ T cells (not recorded which) from PBMCs. These receptors all come from a human donor with aplastic anemia.

This clonotype came up many times. The chain combines TRBV19 with TRBJ2-3, with D perhaps TRBD1 (6 bases). Looked up from germline, CDR1 is LNHDA and CDR2 is SQIVND (reference sequence). The CDR3 spans 15 residues. V dropped 3 bases and J dropped 0 bases, with 10 bases sitting between them. CDR3 nucleotide sequence: TGTGCCAGTAGTATCAACAGGGAAAGCACAGATACGCAGTATTTT. It specifies CASSINRESTDTQYF.

This clonotype was observed a few times. V usage is TRBV24-1 and J usage is TRBJ1-1, with a tentative D call TRBD1 (6 bases). The CDR3 runs to 12 residues. Per germline, CDR1 KGHDR and CDR2 SFDVKD. V lost 3 bases and J lost 11, with 12 bases in between. The CDR3 loop is CATSDTGKRAFF. For the CDR3, the DNA is TGTGCCACCAGTGATACAGGGAAGCGGGCTTTCTTT.

This clonotype has a count of ten or more. The chain is built from TRBV15 and TRBJ1-4; no clear D gene. The V gene lost 0 bases and the J gene lost 9 bases, with 11 bases spanning the gap. The CDR3 extends over 14 amino acids. From germline, CDR1 is LNHNV and CDR2 YYDKDF (reference sequence). The CDR3 spells CATSREAPVKKLFF. As DNA, the CDR3 is TGTGCCACCAGCAGAGAGGCTCCGGTTAAAAAACTGTTTTTT.

The chain uses TRBV4-1 and TRBJ1-2, with TRBD1 identical over 10 bases. V shed 3 bases and J 3 bases; nucleotides not matched to a gene: 13. The germline V gene has CDR1 MGHRA and CDR2 YSYEKL. The CDR3 is 18 residues long. This CDR3 is CASSHPSTGGDQDYGYTF. CDR3 in DNA: TGCGCCAGCAGCCACCCTTCGACAGGGGGCGATCAGGACTATGGCTACACCTTC.

This clonotype was found many times. The V call is TRBV5-1, the J call TRBJ2-2; D is undetermined. The V end lost 0 bases, the J end lost 4 bases, and 10 bases lay between the germline ends. CDR3 length: 15 residues. In germline, CDR1 is SGHRS, CDR2 YFSETQ. Here the CDR3 reads CASSLDPSTTGELFF. DNA for the CDR3: TGCGCCAGCAGCTTGGATCCTTCAACCACCGGGGAGCTGTTTTTT.

The V and J genes are TRBV20-1 and TRBJ1-1; TRBD1 matches at 9 bases. The germline gives CDR1 DFQATT, CDR2 SNEGSKA (reference sequence). This CDR3 comprises 12 residues. V was pared by 3 bases and J by 4 bases, with 0 bases of the junction left unmatched. The CDR3 coding sequence is TGCAGTGCTAGGACAGGGGGCACTGAAGCTTTCTTT. Protein: CSARTGGTEAFF.

DNA of the CDR3: TGTGCCAGCAGCGTAGGCTTTAGCGGCCCCTACGAGCAGTACTTC. Encoded protein: CASSVGFSGPYEQYF. The rearrangement joins TRBV9 to TRBJ2-7; D possibly corresponds to TRBD2 (6 bases). This CDR3 is built from 15 residues. V lost 0 bases and J 2 bases, leaving 12 bases between the germline ends. The V gene's germline CDR1 is SGDLS and CDR2 YYNGEE.

This clonotype occurred once. The CDR3, as DNA: TGCGCCAGCAGTGAGTCGACAGGGCTGGAAGGCTACACCATATATTTT. Residues: CASSESTGLEGYTIYF. V gene TRBV10-2 combines with J gene TRBJ1-3; TRBD1 aligns across 7 bases. Germline-derived CDR1 and CDR2 are WSHSY and SAAADI. The ends lost 0 bases at V and 8 bases at J; junction bases unmatched: 10. The CDR3 totals 16 residues.

This clonotype was observed a handful of times. The CDR3 DNA sequence: TGTGCCGGTATGTTAGGCAGTGCGGCTGGAAACACCATATATTTT. Its protein product is CAGMLGSAAGNTIYF. This rearrangement joins TRBV19 to TRBJ1-3, with D unclear. The CDR3 sequence is 15 residues long. Looked up from germline, CDR1 is LNHDA and CDR2 is SQIVND (reference sequence). Trimming took off 11 bases at V and 2 bases at J, with 19 bases between the two ends.

The rearrangement uses TRBV2 and TRBJ2-2, with D unresolved. The V and J ends lost 6 bases and 6 bases respectively, with 11 bases between them. Germline loops: CDR1 SNHLY, CDR2 FYNNEI. The CDR3 loop spans 13 amino acids. This CDR3 is CASSGDRPGELFF. CDR3 nucleotides: TGTGCCAGCAGCGGCGACCGTCCCGGGGAGCTGTTTTTT. Looking up the rest from reference TRBV2 and TRBJ2-2 gives the full variable domain: EPEVTQTPSHQVTQMGQEVILRCVPISNHLYFYWYRQILGQKVEFLVSFYNNEISEKSEIFDDQFSVERPDGSNFTLKIRSTKLEDSAMYFCASSGDRPGELFFGEGSRLTVL.

CDR3 bases: TGTGCCATCAGTGAGTCGACCCCAGGTCCTGGGGCCAACGTCCTGACTTTC. Protein sequence: CAISESTPGPGANVLTF. The chain combines TRBV10-3 with TRBJ2-6; D call uncertain. CDR3 length equals 17 residues. CDR1 is ENHRY and CDR2 is SYGVKD in the germline V gene. V was trimmed by 0 bases and J by 2 bases, leaving 11 bases between them.

The chain links TRBV12-3 or TRBV12-4 to TRBJ2-2; 8 positions agree with TRBD1. CDR3 length: 14 amino acids. The V and J ends lost 4 bases and 7 bases, in that order; junction bases with no gene match: 5. Written as DNA, the CDR3 is TGTGCCAGCAGTTGGGACAGGCAGGTCGGGGAGCTGTTTTTT. Encoded protein: CASSWDRQVGELFF.

This clonotype was recorded many times. This rearrangement joins TRBV27 to TRBJ1-6; 10 positions match TRBD1. The length of the CDR3 is 16 residues. With V trimmed by 7 bases and J by 11 bases, 14 bases remained unmatched. Germline lookup yields CDR1 MNHEY and CDR2 SMNVEV (reference sequence). CDR3 sequence (DNA): TGTGCCAGCAAGAAGGAACCCGGGACAGGGGTAACACCCCTCCACTTT. Translating gives CASKKEPGTGVTPLHF.

This clonotype has a count of ten or more. This rearrangement joins TRBV5-1 to TRBJ2-2, with 8 bases aligning to TRBD2. CDR1 is SGHRS, CDR2 YFSETQ, per germline. The trim removed 2 bases at V and 7 bases at J, leaving 4 bases unmatched. The CDR3 runs 14 residues. The CDR3 DNA sequence: TGCGCCAGCAGCTTCGGGGGGGCCAACGGGGAGCTGTTTTTT. It encodes CASSFGGANGELFF.

This clonotype was counted between two and nine times. The chain is built from TRBV7-2 and TRBJ2-7; 7 bases match TRBD1. This CDR3 is built from 14 residues. Germline V gives CDR1 SGHTA, CDR2 FQGNSA. Trimming at V came to 3 bases and at J to 3 bases, leaving 5 bases not matched to a gene. In DNA form, the CDR3 reads TGTGCCAGCAGCTTGAACACAGGGGACTACGAGCAGTACTTC. It is translated as CASSLNTGDYEQYF.

The chain combines TRBV29-1 with TRBJ1-4; D is ambiguous. The CDR3 is made up of 14 amino acids. Trimming stripped 0 bases from V and 8 bases from J, with 13 bases between. Germline assignment: CDR1 SQVTM and CDR2 ANQGSEA. The CDR3 protein is CSVEDLRVREKLFF. In nucleotides, the CDR3 is TGCAGCGTTGAAGATCTGAGGGTTCGGGAAAAACTGTTTTTT.

In the case of this clonotype: It may be a read error: a sequence one base away is much more abundant. The chain recombines TRBV28 with TRBJ2-7; D possibly corresponds to TRBD2 (6 bases). Germline CDR1 and CDR2: MDHEN and SYDVKM. The CDR3 has 14 residues. The CDR3 nucleotides are TGTGCCAGCAGTTGGCGGCGTGGAGGGTACGAGCGGTACTTC. Its translation: CASSWRRGGYERYF. Complete variable domain (other parts from reference TRBV28 and TRBJ2-7): DVKVTQSSRYLVKRTGEKVFLECVQDMDHENMFWYRQDPGLGLRLIYFSYDVKMKEKGDIPEGYSVSREKKERFSLILESASTNQTSMYLCASSWRRGGYERYFGPGTRLTVT.

Points on this clonotype: This may arise from a read error, as a much more abundant clone is one base away. Since no conserved phenylalanine or tryptophan closes the CDR3, a read error is the likely cause. The rearrangement joins TRBV5-1 to TRBJ2-7, with TRBD2 matching 10 bases. Germline lookup yields CDR1 SGHRS and CDR2 YFSETQ. The CDR3 is 15 amino acids. Trimming took 2 bases from V and 0 from J; bases not matched to a gene: 2. The CDR3 sequence is CASSLLAGYSYEQYL. The CDR3 DNA is TGCGCCAGCAGCTTACTAGCGGGGTACTCCTACGAGCAGTACCTC.

Turning to this clonotype: This clone may be a read error of a much larger clone one base away. A read error is likely, as this CDR3 ends without the conserved phenylalanine or tryptophan. The chain employs TRBV5-1 and TRBJ1-4; TRBD1 aligns across 9 bases. V lost 2 bases, J lost 0 bases, and 2 bases stayed unmatched. Germline CDR1 SGHRS, CDR2 YFSETQ. The CDR3 has 16 residues. The CDR3 loop is CASSLQGAATNEKLFL. CDR3 sequence (DNA): TGCGCCAGCAGCTTACAGGGGGCTGCAACTAATGAAAAACTGTTTCTT.

This sequence joins TRBV12-3 or TRBV12-4 and TRBJ2-3; 7 bases line up with TRBD2. V shed 3 bases, J shed 5 bases, and the junction held 8 bases outside the gene matches. CDR3 size: 15 residues. The CDR3 nucleotides are TGTGCCAGCAGTTTGGTGGGAGGGCCGGTAGATACGCAGTATTTT. It encodes CASSLVGGPVDTQYF.

This sequence joins TRBV20-1 and TRBJ2-7; TRBD2 aligns across 8 bases. The CDR3 runs 13 residues. Germline CDR1 DFQATT, CDR2 SNEGSKA (reference sequence). V lost 5 bases, J lost 3 bases, and 6 bases stayed unmatched. The CDR3 sequence: CSALAGTSYEQYF. The CDR3 DNA reads as TGCAGTGCTCTAGCCGGGACTAGCTACGAGCAGTACTTC.

The chain couples TRBV20-1 to TRBJ2-5, with D tentatively TRBD1 (5 bases). Trimming left V 2 bases short and J 5 bases short, with 9 bases between. CDR1 and CDR2 from the germline V gene are DFQATT and SNEGSKA (reference sequence). The CDR3 contains 12 residues. The CDR3 bases are TGCAGTGCTAGACAGGGTCGGGAGACCCAGTACTTC. Translated: CSARQGRETQYF.

This clonotype has ten or more counts. V is TRBV20-1 and J is TRBJ2-2, with D tentatively TRBD1 or TRBD2 (5 bases each). Germline V lookup: CDR1 DFQATT, CDR2 SNEGSKA (reference sequence). The CDR3 has 14 residues. Trimming took 5 bases from V and 6 from J, leaving 16 bases between them. CDR3 sequence reads: CSAAGTKRAGELFF. CDR3 DNA sequence: TGCAGTGCTGCCGGGACCAAGAGAGCCGGGGAGCTGTTTTTT.

The gene calls are TRBV7-2 and TRBJ2-7; 11 bases are shared with TRBD1. V was clipped by 4 bases and J by 5 bases; unmatched bases: 7. The CDR3 is made up of 15 amino acids. Germline CDR1 SGHTA, CDR2 FQGNSA. CDR3 nucleotide sequence: TGTGCCAGCAGCTCCAGGACAGGGGGCGGTCACGAGCAGTACTTC. It encodes CASSSRTGGGHEQYF. The full variable domain, with the rest looked up from reference TRBV7-2 and TRBJ2-7, is GAGVSQSPSNKVTEKGKDVELRCDPISGHTALYWYRQSLGQGLEFLIYFQGNSAPDKSGLPSDRFSAERTGGSVSTLTIQRTQQEDSAVYLCASSSRTGGGHEQYFGPGTRLTVT.

This chain uses TRBV20-1 with TRBJ2-3; possibly TRBD1 for D (5 bases). V lost 7 bases to trimming and J lost 0 bases, with 11 bases between them. The CDR3 is 13 residues long. The germline CDR1 and CDR2 sequences are DFQATT and SNEGSKA (reference sequence). CDR3 DNA sequence: TGCAGTGAGGGGATTACTAGCACAGATACGCAGTATTTT. Translation gives CSEGITSTDTQYF.

This clonotype was observed once. The V and J genes are TRBV10-3 and TRBJ1-1; D is uncertain. The germline V gene encodes CDR1 ENHRY and CDR2 SYGVKD. Trimming stripped 4 bases from V and 3 bases from J, with 12 bases between. The CDR3 is 14 amino acids. The CDR3 nucleotides read TGTGCCATCAGTGCACACGGGGAGGACACTGAAGCTTTCTTT. Translated, it gives CAISAHGEDTEAFF.

The chain is built from TRBV2 and TRBJ1-4; the D is unclear. The CDR3 sequence is 18 residues long. V was pared by 4 bases and J by 0 bases, with 18 bases between. Germline lookup yields CDR1 SNHLY and CDR2 FYNNEI. The DNA for the CDR3 is TGTGCCAGCAGTGTTGGAGGAGAGGCGAACCCAACTAATGAAAAACTGTTTTTT. Its protein is CASSVGGEANPTNEKLFF.

Of note for this clonotype: One base away lies a much larger clone, so this may be a sequencing read error. This chain links TRBV12-3 or TRBV12-4 with TRBJ1-4; possible D gene TRBD1, 5 bases. The CDR3 runs 13 residues. The CDR3 protein is CASSRSRGEELFF. DNA of the CDR3: TGTGCCAGCAGTCGATCGAGGGGTGAAGAACTGTTTTTT.

Concerning this clonotype: A much larger clone is a single base away; this may be a read error. The chain has TRBV11-3 and TRBJ2-3, with D perhaps TRBD1 (6 bases). CDR3 length equals 13 residues. CDR1 is SGHNT and CDR2 is YENEEA in the germline V gene. The CDR3 spells CDWSFRGGDTQYF. Here the CDR3 DNA reads TGTGACTGGAGTTTCAGAGGGGGAGATACGCAGTATTTT. Together with reference TRBV11-3 and TRBJ2-3, the CDR3 gives the full variable domain: EAGVVQSPRYKIIEKKQPVAFWCNPISGHNTLYWYLQNLGQGPELLIRYENEEAVDDSQLPKDRFSAERLKGVDSTLKIQPAELGDSAVYLCDWSFRGGDTQYFGPGTRLTVL.

This clonotype occurred many times. V gene TRBV14 combines with J gene TRBJ2-3, with D tentatively TRBD2 (5 bases). Germline V gene lookup returns CDR1 SGHDN and CDR2 FVKESK. The CDR3 contains 14 residues. The V end lost 5 bases, the J end lost 4 bases, and 13 bases lay between the germline ends. CDR3 sequence reads: CASSTHLGADTQYF. The CDR3 bases are TGTGCCAGCAGCACCCATCTGGGAGCAGATACGCAGTATTTT.